A single sample gave rise to the 23 T cell receptor beta chains below, sequenced in a study of graft-versus-host responses after intestinal transplantation. The method was immunoSEQ multiplex PCR; TCRdb's version includes in-frame clones alone and lacks a portion of them. The data show tens of thousands of clones, around 90% seen once. The antigens for these receptors are not known. Sequencing was performed on unstimulated CD4+ T cells sorted from spleen or lymph node cells, taken before intestinal transplant. These receptors were obtained from a human donor who received an intestinal transplant.

The J gene is TRBJ2-7, the V gene TRBV18; a weak D match, TRBD1 (6 bases). Germline V lookup: CDR1 KGHSH, CDR2 LQKENI. V was trimmed by 6 bases and J by 7 bases, leaving 16 bases between them. This CDR3 is 13 amino acids long. The CDR3 sequence: CASSPAGRGEQYF. The CDR3 region has the DNA TGTGCCAGCTCGCCTGCCGGAAGGGGGGAGCAGTACTTC.

Comments on this clone: At one boundary the junction diverges from the germline segment, which might be a read error. This chain joins TRBV7-7 and TRBJ1-5; D is uncertain. Germline loops: CDR1 SSHAT, CDR2 FNYEAQ (reference sequence). The CDR3 has 18 amino acids. CDR3 nucleotides: TGTGCTAGCAGCACATGCAGACAAATCTCAAATAGCAATCAGCCCCAGCATTTT. Its translation: CASSTCRQISNSNQPQHF.

This CDR3 reads CASSLAPLLAGGMETQYF. The CDR3 bases are TGTGCCAGCAGCTTAGCCCCCTTACTAGCGGGGGGAATGGAGACCCAGTACTTC. This chain uses TRBV11-1 with TRBJ2-5, with TRBD2 identical over 12 bases. V dropped 0 bases and J dropped 5; count of bases not matched to a gene: 10. Germline CDR1 reads SGHAT; CDR2 reads FQDESV (reference sequence). The CDR3 has 18 residues.

This clone was found once. The V gene is TRBV28, the J gene TRBJ2-3, with D uncertain. Trimming stripped 0 bases from V and 0 bases from J, with 10 bases between. From germline, CDR1 is MDHEN and CDR2 SYDVKM. The CDR3 has 16 amino acids. The CDR3 coding sequence is TGTGCCAGCAGTTTATGGGCGCGGCCTAGCACAGATACGCAGTATTTT. Protein: CASSLWARPSTDTQYF. The variable domain in full, with the rest retrieved from reference TRBV28 and TRBJ2-3, is DVKVTQSSRYLVKRTGEKVFLECVQDMDHENMFWYRQDPGLGLRLIYFSYDVKMKEKGDIPEGYSVSREKKERFSLILESASTNQTSMYLCASSLWARPSTDTQYFGPGTRLTVL.

Regarding this clone: At one of its ends the junction is not consistent with the germline gene, which may arise from a read error. The chain uses TRBV7-7 and TRBJ2-5, with 9 bases that match TRBD1. Germline CDR1 reads SSHAT; CDR2 reads FNYEAQ (reference sequence). This CDR3 region has 13 residues. CDR3 protein: CASSWDREETQYF. The CDR3 bases are TGTGCTAGCAGCTGGGACAGGGAGGAGACCCAGTACTTC.

This clone turned up a few times. The V call is TRBV6-1, the J call TRBJ2-7; D possibly corresponds to TRBD1 (6 bases). V was clipped by 6 bases and J by 3 bases, with 9 bases between them. CDR1 is MNHNS, CDR2 SASEGT, per germline. The CDR3 totals 12 residues. CDR3 bases: TGTGCCAGCAGGGGGGCCCGCTACGAGCAGTACTTC. Its protein product is CASRGARYEQYF.

The rearrangement joins TRBV27 to TRBJ1-2; a weak D match, TRBD1 (6 bases). The germline V gene has CDR1 MNHEY and CDR2 SMNVEV (reference sequence). The CDR3 has 13 residues. V was pared by 5 bases and J by 9 bases, with 16 bases between. The CDR3 loop is CASSPYRELSYTF. Here the CDR3 DNA reads TGTGCCAGCAGTCCCTACAGGGAGTTGAGCTACACCTTC.

This rearrangement joins TRBV10-3 to TRBJ1-1; D not certain. Germline V gene lookup returns CDR1 ENHRY and CDR2 SYGVKD. The CDR3 covers 14 residues. V shed 7 bases and J shed 6 bases, with 18 bases lying between them. CDR3 bases: TGTGCCATCACCCCCTCCCCGGGAACCCCTGAAGCTTTCTTT. Its translation is CAITPSPGTPEAFF.

CDR3 sequence: CASSRDRVNEQFF. The DNA for the CDR3 is TGTGCCAGCTCCCGGGACAGGGTGAATGAGCAGTTCTTC. The chain carries TRBV18 and TRBJ2-1; TRBD1 matches 9 bases. V gave up 6 bases and J gave up 7 bases; unmatched junction bases: 4. This CDR3 spans 13 amino acids. Germline values: CDR1 KGHSH, CDR2 LQKENI.

The chain links TRBV13 to TRBJ1-3; D might be TRBD1 (5 bases). This CDR3 spans 14 amino acids. The V end lost 4 bases, the J end lost 8 bases, and 15 bases lay between the germline ends. The V gene's germline CDR1 is PRHDT and CDR2 FYEKMQ (reference sequence). The CDR3 here is CASSWGPRGYTIYF. In DNA, the CDR3 is TGTGCCAGCAGCTGGGGACCTCGGGGGTACACCATATATTTT. The full variable domain, its missing parts supplied by reference TRBV13 and TRBJ1-3, is AAGVIQSPRHLIKEKRETATLKCYPIPRHDTVYWYQQGPGQDPQFLISFYEKMQSDKGSIPDRFSAQQFSDYHSELNMSSLELGDSALYFCASSWGPRGYTIYFGEGSWLTVV.

This chain links TRBV9 with TRBJ1-1; no clear D. There are 14 residues in the CDR3. V gave up 3 bases and J gave up 1 base, with 10 bases separating them. Germline-derived CDR1 and CDR2 are SGDLS and YYNGEE. The CDR3 spells CASSDARGNTEAFF. CDR3 coding DNA: TGTGCCAGCAGCGACGCGCGTGGGAACACTGAAGCTTTCTTT.

The CDR3 nucleotides read TGTGCCAGCACCCAAAATTCACCCCTCCACTTT. This translates into CASTQNSPLHF. The chain combines TRBV28 with TRBJ1-6, with D hard to call. V lost 7 bases to trimming and J lost 7 bases, with 5 bases between them. The CDR3 has 11 residues. Germline CDR1 and CDR2: MDHEN and SYDVKM.

The chain recombines TRBV5-1 with TRBJ1-1, with TRBD1 matching over 8 bases. The CDR3 runs to 17 residues. Germline-derived CDR1 and CDR2 are SGHRS and YFSETQ. J gave up 0 bases and V 4 bases, and 11 bases lay outside the gene matches. CDR3 DNA: TGCGCCAGCAGCGGAACCGGGACAGGACTCATGAACACTGAAGCTTTCTTT. This gives the protein CASSGTGTGLMNTEAFF.

The chain recombines TRBV6-5 with TRBJ1-2; D possibly corresponds to TRBD1 (5 bases). Germline V gene lookup returns CDR1 MNHEY and CDR2 SVGAGI. Trimming took 5 bases from V and 4 from J, leaving 11 bases between them. This CDR3 region has 13 residues. CDR3 DNA: TGTGCCAGCAGTCCCCAGGGTTTCTATGGCTACACCTTC. Protein: CASSPQGFYGYTF.

This chain uses TRBV11-1 with TRBJ1-2; TRBD1 matches at 9 bases. V dropped 5 bases and J dropped 7; count of bases not matched to a gene: 11. The V gene's germline CDR1 is SGHAT and CDR2 FQDESV (reference sequence). The CDR3 has 15 residues. The CDR3 DNA sequence: TGTGCCAGCAGCGCCTCCGGGACAGGGAAAGGTGGCTACACCTTC. Its protein product is CASSASGTGKGGYTF.

The chain links TRBV10-3 to TRBJ1-2; 9 nucleotides align to TRBD1. Losses at the gene ends were 4 bases for V and 4 bases for J; bases not matched to a gene: 4. This CDR3 region has 14 residues. CDR1 ENHRY and CDR2 SYGVKD come from the germline V gene. The CDR3 sequence: CAISGQGGSYGYTF. In DNA, the CDR3 is TGTGCCATCAGTGGACAGGGGGGATCCTATGGCTACACCTTC.

The CDR3 bases are TGTGCCAGCAGTGAATTGGTGGACAGGGAGGGCGGCTACACCTTC. Its translation is CASSELVDREGGYTF. V usage is TRBV25-1 and J usage is TRBJ1-2; the match to TRBD1 covers 8 bases. The trim removed 1 base at V and 8 bases at J, leaving 9 bases unmatched. The germline gives CDR1 MGHDK, CDR2 SYGVNS. The CDR3 totals 15 residues.

The chain employs TRBV25-1 and TRBJ2-3; possible D gene TRBD2, 6 bases. The ends were cut back, 3 bases at V and 0 bases at J, with 13 bases in the middle. CDR1 MGHDK and CDR2 SYGVNS come from the germline V gene. The length of the CDR3 is 16 residues. The CDR3 sequence: CASSDPGLPSTDTQYF. In DNA form, the CDR3 reads TGTGCCAGCAGTGACCCGGGACTCCCTAGCACAGATACGCAGTATTTT.

In its sample, this clone was seen once. The chain couples TRBV7-9 to TRBJ2-2, with D unclear. V was shortened by 0 bases and J by 2 bases, with 4 bases between the two germline ends. The germline CDR1 and CDR2 sequences are SEHNR and FQNEAQ (reference sequence). CDR3 length equals 14 residues. The CDR3 reads CASSLASNTGELFF. The CDR3 DNA sequence: TGTGCCAGCAGCTTAGCCTCTAACACCGGGGAGCTGTTTTTT.

V and J are TRBV19 and TRBJ1-1, with TRBD1 identical over 7 bases. This CDR3 has 13 amino acids. Trimming at V came to 7 bases and at J to 5 bases, leaving 7 bases not matched to a gene. Germline-derived CDR1 and CDR2 are LNHDA and SQIVND (reference sequence). DNA for the CDR3: TGTGCCAGTACTCCCAGGGGGGTTACTGAAGCTTTCTTT. Protein product: CASTPRGVTEAFF.

This chain links TRBV5-6 with TRBJ1-1; D may be TRBD1 (6 bases). The V gene's germline CDR1 is SGHDT and CDR2 YYEEEE. Trimming pared 0 bases from V and 10 bases from J, leaving 22 bases between. There are 16 residues in the CDR3. The CDR3 DNA follows: TGTGCCAGCAGCTTGGCCGGGACGCCCCCATCACAGGGAGCTTTCTTT. Residues: CASSLAGTPPSQGAFF.

This clone was observed a few times. The chain is built from TRBV4-2 and TRBJ2-7; 11 bases align to TRBD2. Trimming at V came to 0 bases and at J to 12 bases, leaving 13 bases not matched to a gene. The CDR3 runs to 16 residues. The germline V gene encodes CDR1 LGHNA and CDR2 YNFKEQ. The CDR3 DNA reads TGTGCCAGCAGCCAAGATAGGGCTAGCGGGGGGATGTTGGCGTACTTC. This sequence encodes CASSQDRASGGMLAYF.

The chain joins TRBV25-1 to TRBJ2-3, with 10 nucleotides matching TRBD1. CDR3 size: 16 residues. Germline V CDR1 and CDR2: MGHDK, SYGVNS. The V gene end was trimmed by 3 bases and the J gene end by 2 bases; junction bases not matched to a gene: 5. Here the CDR3 reads CASSDPGTGATDTQYF. DNA of the CDR3: TGTGCCAGCAGTGACCCCGGGACAGGGGCCACAGATACGCAGTATTTT. The complete variable domain, with remaining parts taken from reference TRBV25-1 and TRBJ2-3, reads EADIYQTPRYLVIGTGKKITLECSQTMGHDKMYWYQQDPGMELHLIHYSYGVNSTEKGDLSSESTVSRIRTEHFPLTLESARPSHTSQYLCASSDPGTGATDTQYFGPGTRLTVL.